Detailed here is one T cell receptor (beta chain). The sample belongs to a study of blood T cell repertoires in COVID-19. J was trimmed by 5 bases and V by 6 bases; bases with no gene match: 10. The CDR3 is made up of 16 amino acids. Germline V gives CDR1 LNHDA, CDR2 SQIVND (reference sequence). In the study's own analysis: It was from reference gene primer amplification that nucleated cell counts were estimated. TCRdb's copy holds only in-frame clones and misses some; the assay was immunoSEQ multiplex PCR. The V and J calls and clone size were taken over from that table, and D and trimming were inferred from the DNA. Of around 340,000 clones in the sample, around four fifths are singletons; the top ten hold roughly 3%.

This sequence originates from a man younger than 45 with active or convalescent COVID-19. The chain links TRBV19 to TRBJ2-7; 13 bases match TRBD2. Sequencing was performed on peripheral blood. The CDR3 DNA follows: TGTGCCAGTAGGAACAGGGGACTAGCGGGAAGCGACGAGCAGTACTTC. This encodes CASRNRGLAGSDEQYF.